This T cell receptor (beta chain) was retrieved from a study of CD8+CD57+ T cells in acquired aplastic anemia. Study summary: When averaged, DNA from sorted CD4+ and CD8+ cells came to 3 to 3.5 ug.

There are 16 residues in the CDR3. The germline gives CDR1 SGHTA, CDR2 FQGTGA. V gave up 1 base and J gave up 11 bases; unmatched junction bases: 10. Selection for sequencing was limited to patients who had shown CD8+CD57+ cell expansion by flow cytometry. A remark on this clonotype: Its specificity is not known.

Study-level results: A significant difference in CD8+ Simpson's diversity between patients and controls was not found. Patients shared 25 to 30 CD8+ CDR3 sequences with controls.

Genomic DNA constituted the template upon which TCR beta VDJ and CDR3 profiling was performed. TCRdb processed the reads anew with MiXCR; each CDR3 protein has one entry. The sample holds hundreds of thousands of distinct CDR3 sequences, approximately 86% seen once. The sequence was collected from a human donor with aplastic anemia. This chain links TRBV7-3 with TRBJ2-1, with 11 nucleotides matching TRBD2. The sample taken for sequencing was sorted CD4+, CD8+, or CD8+CD57+ T cells (not recorded which) from PBMCs. CDR3 nucleotide sequence: TGTGCCAGCAGCTTAAGTCTAGCGGGAGGTGAGACTCAGCAGTTCTTC. It is translated as CASSLSLAGGETQQFF. Filled out from reference TRBV7-3 and TRBJ2-1, the complete variable domain reads GAGVSQTPSNKVTEKGKYVELRCDPISGHTALYWYRQSLGQGPEFLIYFQGTGAADDSGLPNDRFFAVRPEGSVSTLKIQRTERGDSAVYLCASSLSLAGGETQQFFGPGTRLTVL.